This passage covers 13 T cell receptor beta chains from one sample sequenced in a study of blood T cells in healthy people across ages. PCR was performed a second time for about 7 to 11 cycles using a sample-barcoded 5' primer and a J-beta primer mix. TCRdb analysed the 5' RACE reads with MiXCR anew, one entry per CDR3 protein. The sample contains hundreds of thousands of distinct CDR3 sequences, roughly 56% of which appear only once. The specimen sequenced was blood. These TCRs come from a man aged 35 to 55 in good health.

The genes are TRBV7-2 and TRBJ2-1, with 8 bases fitting TRBD2. The CDR3 runs to 14 residues. CDR1 is SGHTA, CDR2 FQGNSA, per germline. The V and J ends lost 2 bases and 5 bases, in that order; junction bases with no gene match: 2. CDR3 in amino acids: CASSLTLADNEQFF. CDR3 DNA: TGTGCCAGCAGCTTAACACTAGCGGACAATGAGCAGTTCTTC.

This clonotype has only a few counts. J is TRBJ2-7 and V is TRBV7-2; D may be TRBD2 (5 bases). Looked up from germline, CDR1 is SGHTA and CDR2 is FQGNSA. The CDR3 is 16 residues long. V lost 1 base to trimming and J lost 0 bases, with 13 bases between them. CDR3 nucleotide sequence: TGTGCCAGCAGCTTAGGGATAGCGCCCCTCTCCTACGAGCAGTACTTC. This codes for CASSLGIAPLSYEQYF.

CDR3 coding DNA: TGTGCCAGCAGCTCCCGGACAGCCTGGAACACTGAAGCTTTCTTT. Translation gives CASSSRTAWNTEAFF. The rearrangement links TRBV7-2 to TRBJ1-1; a possible D gene is TRBD1 (6 bases). The CDR3 is 15 residues long. Trimming removed 4 bases from V and 1 base from J, with 13 bases in between. In germline, CDR1 is SGHTA, CDR2 FQGNSA.

The J gene is TRBJ1-5, the V gene TRBV13; TRBD1 matches at 9 bases. The germline V gene has CDR1 PRHDT and CDR2 FYEKMQ (reference sequence). This CDR3 has 14 residues. V lost 6 bases and J lost 4; bases outside the gene matches: 4. The CDR3: CASSQQGANQPQHF. In DNA, the CDR3 is TGTGCCAGCAGTCAACAGGGGGCGAATCAGCCCCAGCATTTT.

The rearrangement uses TRBV28 and TRBJ1-2; D might be TRBD1 (6 bases). V was trimmed by 5 bases and J by 8 bases, leaving 18 bases between them. Germline V CDR1 and CDR2: MDHEN, SYDVKM. The CDR3 contains 14 residues. Here the CDR3 reads CASSRSSTGLGYTF. The CDR3 DNA is TGTGCCAGCAGTCGATCCTCGACAGGACTGGGCTACACCTTC.

The rearrangement links TRBV5-5 to TRBJ2-1; D gene ambiguous. Germline CDR1 and CDR2: SGHKS and YYEKEE (reference sequence). The CDR3 is made up of 14 amino acids. V lost 1 base and J lost 3, with 8 bases in between. CDR3 in DNA: TGTGCCAGCAGCTTGCGCGGAGACTACAATGAGCAGTTCTTC. Residues: CASSLRGDYNEQFF.

The rearrangement links TRBV2 to TRBJ2-1; TRBD2 matches 13 bases. V was clipped by 0 bases and J by 12 bases; unmatched bases: 2. This CDR3 has 14 residues. Germline values: CDR1 SNHLY, CDR2 FYNNEI. The CDR3 DNA follows: TGTGCCAGCAGTGAAGCACTAGCGGGAGGGGTGCAGTTCTTC. This translates into CASSEALAGGVQFF. Drawing the rest from reference TRBV2 and TRBJ2-1, the complete variable domain is EPEVTQTPSHQVTQMGQEVILRCVPISNHLYFYWYRQILGQKVEFLVSFYNNEISEKSEIFDDQFSVERPDGSNFTLKIRSTKLEDSAMYFCASSEALAGGVQFFGPGTRLTVL.

The rearrangement uses TRBV28 and TRBJ2-7; D is possibly TRBD2 (6 bases). Germline values: CDR1 MDHEN, CDR2 SYDVKM. Trimming took 3 bases from V and 0 from J, leaving 12 bases between them. The CDR3 is 15 residues long. The CDR3 loop reads CASSFRGLDSYEQYF. The CDR3 coding sequence is TGTGCCAGCAGTTTTCGGGGGTTGGACTCCTACGAGCAGTACTTC.

The chain joins TRBV9 to TRBJ2-1; TRBD2 matches 9 bases. The length of the CDR3 is 15 residues. V trimming: 0 bases; J trimming: 5 bases; junction bases outside the gene matches: 3. Germline CDR1 and CDR2: SGDLS and YYNGEE. For the CDR3, the DNA is TGTGCCAGCAGCGTAGTCCAGCGGGGGGACAATGAGCAGTTCTTC. Its translation is CASSVVQRGDNEQFF.

This chain uses TRBV7-2 with TRBJ2-4; 8 bases are a match to TRBD2. CDR1 SGHTA and CDR2 FQGNSA come from the germline V gene. This CDR3 spans 15 amino acids. The junction had 7 bases not matched to a gene; V was cut back by 1 base and J by 8 bases. The CDR3 protein is CASSLGGRTADIQYF. In DNA form, the CDR3 reads TGTGCCAGCAGCTTAGGCGGGAGGACTGCGGACATTCAGTACTTC.

The sample holds a few counts of this clonotype. The rearrangement joins TRBV5-6 to TRBJ2-7; D call uncertain. The CDR3 runs to 14 residues. CDR1 and CDR2 (germline): SGHDT, YYEEEE. Trimming took 0 bases from V and 3 from J, leaving 10 bases between them. CDR3 DNA: TGTGCCAGCAGCTTGGGGAATGCAGGCTACGAGCAGTACTTC. This sequence encodes CASSLGNAGYEQYF.

The gene calls are TRBV6-6 and TRBJ2-7; 9 bases line up with TRBD2. Germline V gives CDR1 MNHNY, CDR2 SVGAGI (reference sequence). Losses at the gene ends were 7 bases for V and 4 bases for J; bases not matched to a gene: 8. CDR3 size: 14 residues. CDR3 loop: CASTVAGEGYEQYF. For the CDR3, the DNA is TGTGCCAGCACAGTAGCGGGAGAGGGGTACGAGCAGTACTTC.

The V and J genes are TRBV18 and TRBJ2-5; 11 bases align to TRBD1. The J call is in doubt because the DNA end fits TRBJ2-7 better. The CDR3 length is 16 residues. CDR1 and CDR2 from the germline V gene are KGHSH and LQKENI. CDR3 in DNA: TGTGCCAGCTCACCTCCCGGACAGGGGGCTCCCTACGAGCAGTACTTC. It codes for CASSPPGQGAPYEQYF.